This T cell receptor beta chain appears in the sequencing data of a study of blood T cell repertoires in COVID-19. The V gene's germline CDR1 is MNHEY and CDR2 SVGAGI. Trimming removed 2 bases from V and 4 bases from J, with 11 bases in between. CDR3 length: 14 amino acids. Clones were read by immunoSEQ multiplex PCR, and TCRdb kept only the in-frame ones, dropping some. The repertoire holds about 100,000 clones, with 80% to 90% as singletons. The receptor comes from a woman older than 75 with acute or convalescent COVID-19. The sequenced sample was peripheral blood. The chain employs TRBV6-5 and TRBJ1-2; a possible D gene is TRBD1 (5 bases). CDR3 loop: CASSYRGSTYGYTF. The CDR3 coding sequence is TGTGCCAGCAGTTACAGGGGCTCGACCTATGGCTACACCTTC.